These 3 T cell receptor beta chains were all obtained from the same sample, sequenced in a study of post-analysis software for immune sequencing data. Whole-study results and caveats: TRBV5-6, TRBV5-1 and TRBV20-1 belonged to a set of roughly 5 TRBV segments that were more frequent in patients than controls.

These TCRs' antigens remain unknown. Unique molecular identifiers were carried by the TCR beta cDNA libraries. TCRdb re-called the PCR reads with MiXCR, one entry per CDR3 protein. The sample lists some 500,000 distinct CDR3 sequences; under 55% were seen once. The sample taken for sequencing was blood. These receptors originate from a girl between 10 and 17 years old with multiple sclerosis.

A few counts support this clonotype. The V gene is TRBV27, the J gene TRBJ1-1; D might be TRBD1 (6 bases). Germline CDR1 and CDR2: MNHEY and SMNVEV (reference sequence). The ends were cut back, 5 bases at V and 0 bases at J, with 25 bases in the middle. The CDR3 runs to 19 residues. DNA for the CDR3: TGTGCCAGCAGTCATAGGCGAGGGGGGCTTTACCGTATGAACACTGAAGCTTTCTTT. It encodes CASSHRRGGLYRMNTEAFF.

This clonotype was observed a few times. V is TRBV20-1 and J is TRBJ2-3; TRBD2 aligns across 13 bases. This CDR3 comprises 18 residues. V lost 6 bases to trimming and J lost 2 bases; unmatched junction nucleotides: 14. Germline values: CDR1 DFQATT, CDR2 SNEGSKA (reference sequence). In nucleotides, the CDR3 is TGCAGTGCGGGGGCAGGACTAGCGGGAGATACCTACACAGATACGCAGTATTTT. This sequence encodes CSAGAGLAGDTYTDTQYF.

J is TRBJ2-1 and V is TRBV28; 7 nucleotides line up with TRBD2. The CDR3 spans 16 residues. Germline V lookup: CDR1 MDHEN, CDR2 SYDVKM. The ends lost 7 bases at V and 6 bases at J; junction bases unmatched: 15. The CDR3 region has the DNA TGTGCCAGCACACCAACTAGCGACTCCAGGAGCAATGAGCAGTTCTTC. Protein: CASTPTSDSRSNEQFF.